This T cell receptor (beta chain) was obtained from a study of T cells in Graves' hyperthyroidism and ophthalmopathy. This CDR3 contains 12 residues. The V gene's germline CDR1 is LGHDT and CDR2 YNNKEL (reference sequence). V lost 1 base and J lost 4, with 5 bases in between. Notes on the study in general: Ophthalmopathy cases were set apart from stable hyperthyroidism by a 13 V-J model.

This clonotype was recorded at least ten times. Its antigen is undetermined. TCR beta CDR3 region amplification was performed from RNA transcripts. HTBI primers were employed in a first-round RT-PCR of the TCR CDR3. A single record per CDR3 protein comes from TCRdb applying MiXCR to the multiplex PCR reads. The sample includes some 300,000 distinct CDR3 sequences, roughly a fifth of them seen just once. Clinical symptoms, serum thyroxine, TRAb, thyroid ultrasound and orbital computed tomography established diagnosis. Sequencing input: blood. The origin of this receptor is a man in his forties or fifties with Graves' ophthalmopathy. J is TRBJ2-7 and V is TRBV3-1, with no clear D. In DNA, the CDR3 is TGTGCCAGCAGCCAAGCAACTTACGAGCAGTACTTC. Amino acids: CASSQATYEQYF.